Below, 25 T cell receptor beta chains from the same sample are listed, as sequenced in a study of glioma-infiltrating T cells (dated by TCRdb to about 2016). Data came from an Illumina MiSeq. TCR alpha and beta CDR3 regions were amplified with the iRepertoire nested amplicon-rescue multiplex PCR (arm-PCR) platform from RNA. The raw public data were reprocessed by TCRdb itself: fastp quality trimming at Q25, MiXCR clonotype calling, in-frame beta chains only. Every entry covers one CDR3 protein and lists the most common genes and DNA from its rows. The sample profile shows some 130,000 distinct CDR3 sequences; around 23% of them were found once. The top ten hold roughly a quarter of the sample. The material sequenced was glioma tissue, nonneoplastic brain tissue, or PBMCs (not recorded which). The receptors were gathered from a human donor with low-grade glioma or glioblastoma, undergoing nonglioma brain surgery, or in good health (not recorded which).

This clonotype was recorded a few times. The J gene is TRBJ1-1, the V gene TRBV29-1, with 9 bases that match TRBD1. The V and J ends lost 8 bases and 1 base, in that order; junction bases with no gene match: 5. There are 13 residues in the CDR3. The germline CDR1 and CDR2 sequences are SQVTM and ANQGSEA. Here the CDR3 DNA reads TGCAGCTCCGGACAGGGGCAGAACACTGAAGCTTTCTTT. This translates into CSSGQGQNTEAFF.

The rearrangement links TRBV5-4 to TRBJ1-2; 7 nucleotides agree with TRBD1. CDR3 length: 15 amino acids. J was trimmed by 2 bases and V by 3 bases; bases with no gene match: 7. Germline V gives CDR1 SGHNT, CDR2 YYREEE (reference sequence). CDR3 residues: CASSSPAQGNYGYTF. For the CDR3, the DNA is TGTGCCAGCAGCTCGCCCGCACAGGGGAACTATGGCTACACCTTC.

The chain uses TRBV28 and TRBJ1-5; D is possibly TRBD1 (6 bases). Germline V gives CDR1 MDHEN, CDR2 SYDVKM. V was shortened by 9 bases and J by 6 bases, with 15 bases between the two germline ends. The CDR3 covers 13 residues. The CDR3 coding sequence is TGTGCCAGTAGCCAAGGACAGTTTCAGCCCCAGCATTTT. Its translation: CASSQGQFQPQHF. Filled out from reference TRBV28 and TRBJ1-5, the complete variable domain reads DVKVTQSSRYLVKRTGEKVFLECVQDMDHENMFWYRQDPGLGLRLIYFSYDVKMKEKGDIPEGYSVSREKKERFSLILESASTNQTSMYLCASSQGQFQPQHFGDGTRLSIL.

Concerning this clonotype: A read error may account for a junction end that differs from germline. The rearrangement uses TRBV5-4 and TRBJ1-1; 7 bases are a match to TRBD1. Germline lookup yields CDR1 SGHNT and CDR2 YYREEE (reference sequence). This CDR3 contains 13 residues. The CDR3 nucleotides are TGTGCCAGCAGCGCGACAGGGAACCCTGAAGCTTTCTTT. Translated: CASSATGNPEAFF.

The chain carries TRBV27 and TRBJ2-1; 8 nucleotides agree with TRBD1. Germline CDR1 is MNHEY and CDR2 is SMNVEV (reference sequence). The junction had 17 bases not matched to a gene; V was cut back by 5 bases and J by 8 bases. CDR3 length: 17 residues. The CDR3 coding sequence is TGTGCCAGCAGTAGTAACCAGAGGACAGGGTATGTGGATGAGCAGTTCTTC. Translation gives CASSSNQRTGYVDEQFF.

This clonotype has a count of ten or more. The J gene is TRBJ1-1, the V gene TRBV20-1; D not certain. CDR3 length: 14 amino acids. CDR1 is DFQATT, CDR2 SNEGSKA, per germline (reference sequence). Trimming took off 3 bases at V and 0 bases at J, with 11 bases between the two ends. CDR3 residues: CSASYGQMNTEAFF. For the CDR3, the DNA is TGCAGTGCTAGCTACGGGCAGATGAACACTGAAGCTTTCTTT.

The rearrangement uses TRBV10-3 and TRBJ2-7; D call uncertain. V was trimmed by 0 bases and J by 2 bases, leaving 8 bases between them. The germline CDR1 and CDR2 sequences are ENHRY and SYGVKD. This CDR3 is built from 14 residues. CDR3 sequence: CAISESSQTYEQYV. CDR3 coding DNA: TGTGCCATCAGTGAGTCGAGTCAGACCTACGAGCAGTACGTC.

This clonotype was detected a few times. The V call is TRBV20-1, the J call TRBJ2-1, with D perhaps TRBD2 (6 bases). Trimming removed 7 bases at V and 3 bases at J, with 19 bases between. There are 15 residues in the CDR3. The germline CDR1 and CDR2 sequences are DFQATT and SNEGSKA (reference sequence). Here the CDR3 DNA reads TGCAGTGGCTATTGGGCTAGCGAGGGCTACAATGAGCAGTTCTTC. Its translation: CSGYWASEGYNEQFF.

In this sample, this clonotype turned up a few times. J is TRBJ2-5 and V is TRBV12-3 or TRBV12-4; D ambiguous. V was cut by 6 bases and J by 5 bases, with 7 bases left in between. The CDR3 contains 11 residues. The CDR3 sequence: CASRLFETQYF. Written as DNA, the CDR3 is TGTGCCAGCAGACTTTTTGAGACCCAGTACTTC.

The table lists this clonotype with many counts. The chain recombines TRBV6-1 with TRBJ2-1; D remains ambiguous. This CDR3 is 14 amino acids long. The germline V gene has CDR1 MNHNS and CDR2 SASEGT. V lost 6 bases, J lost 4 bases, and 13 bases lay in between. The CDR3 loop reads CASRTTTGYNEQFF. As DNA, the CDR3 is TGTGCCAGCAGGACGACAACTGGGTACAATGAGCAGTTCTTC.

This chain uses TRBV12-3 or TRBV12-4 with TRBJ2-7, with TRBD1 as a possible D gene (5 bases). Trimming pared 5 bases from V and 0 bases from J, leaving 14 bases between. This CDR3 spans 15 amino acids. CDR3 region: CASSLGAASSYEQYV. The CDR3 nucleotides read TGTGCCAGCAGTCTTGGGGCAGCCAGCTCCTACGAGCAGTACGTC.

This clonotype was seen repeatedly, ten times or more. The chain employs TRBV15 and TRBJ1-6; 11 bases line up with TRBD1. The CDR3 length is 16 residues. Trimming removed 1 base from V and 9 bases from J; junction bases left unmatched: 5. Germline-derived CDR1 and CDR2 are LNHNV and YYDKDF (reference sequence). CDR3 loop: CATSRVLGTGGSPLHF. Written as DNA, the CDR3 is TGTGCCACCAGCAGAGTGCTGGGGACAGGGGGTTCACCCCTCCACTTT.

This clonotype was seen many times. This chain connects TRBV7-2 to TRBJ2-1, with D tentatively TRBD2 (5 bases). The CDR3 is made up of 14 amino acids. The V and J ends lost 1 base and 6 bases respectively, with 10 bases between them. Germline V lookup: CDR1 SGHTA, CDR2 FQGNSA. CDR3 in amino acids: CASSLDPSTNEQFF. DNA of the CDR3: TGTGCCAGCAGCTTAGATCCTAGCACCAATGAGCAGTTCTTC.

CDR3 sequence (DNA): TGCAGCGTTGAGCACCTAGGAGAGACCCAGTACTTC. It yields the protein CSVEHLGETQYF. The rearrangement joins TRBV29-1 to TRBJ2-5, with D hard to call. The CDR3 runs 12 residues. Germline CDR1 reads SQVTM; CDR2 reads ANQGSEA. V lost 3 bases to trimming and J lost 4 bases, with 9 bases between them.

This clonotype was seen at least ten times. The CDR3 nucleotides are TGTGCCAGCAGCCAGCAGATCCAAGAGACCCAGTACTTC. As protein: CASSQQIQETQYF. The chain couples TRBV14 to TRBJ2-5; D is ambiguous. V was trimmed by 3 bases and J by 1 base, leaving 6 bases between them. The germline CDR1 and CDR2 sequences are SGHDN and FVKESK. The CDR3 has 13 residues.

On this clonotype: This may arise from a read error, as a much more abundant clone is one base away. The chain links TRBV27 to TRBJ2-5; D assignment may be TRBD1 or TRBD2 (6 bases each). Germline V lookup: CDR1 MNHEY, CDR2 SMNVEV (reference sequence). The CDR3 sequence is 15 residues long. The CDR3 coding sequence is TGTGCCGGCAGTCGAGATCGGGGGCCCGTGGAGACCCAGTACTTC. It is translated as CAGSRDRGPVETQYF.

This clonotype was detected a few times. The rearrangement joins TRBV7-9 to TRBJ2-2; no firm D call. V lost 1 base and J lost 3, with 6 bases in between. The germline V gene encodes CDR1 SEHNR and CDR2 FQNEAQ (reference sequence). This CDR3 is 14 amino acids long. This CDR3 is CASSLEGHTGELFF. DNA for the CDR3: TGTGCCAGCAGCTTAGAAGGCCACACCGGGGAGCTGTTTTTT.

This clonotype came up a few times. CDR3 nucleotide sequence: TGTGCCAGCAGCTCCCATTTGACAGAGAACTATGGCTACACCTTC. This translates into CASSSHLTENYGYTF. The V gene is TRBV5-5, the J gene TRBJ1-2; D might be TRBD1 (5 bases). V shed 3 bases and J shed 2 bases, with 14 bases lying between them. Germline V CDR1 and CDR2: SGHKS, YYEKEE (reference sequence). The CDR3 contains 15 residues.

The rearrangement links TRBV5-4 to TRBJ2-7; a possible D gene is TRBD1 (7 bases). The CDR3 loop spans 16 amino acids. CDR1 SGHNT and CDR2 YYREEE come from the germline V gene (reference sequence). V dropped 4 bases and J dropped 5 bases, with 22 bases sitting between them. This CDR3 is CASSTKSQGGRHEQYV. CDR3 DNA sequence: TGTGCCAGCAGCACTAAATCCCAGGGGGGTAGACACGAGCAGTACGTC.

This clonotype was detected many times. This sequence joins TRBV24-1 and TRBJ2-3, with D unclear. V gave up 4 bases and J gave up 0 bases, with 4 bases separating them. From germline, CDR1 is KGHDR and CDR2 SFDVKD. The CDR3 has 13 amino acids. The CDR3 DNA follows: TGTGCCACCAGTGACGACAGCACAGATACGCAGTATTTT. This gives the protein CATSDDSTDTQYF.

With respect to this clonotype: Mismatch with germline at one junction end may stem from a read error. The chain is built from TRBV2 and TRBJ1-5; the D gene is possibly TRBD1 (5 bases). The CDR3 is 14 amino acids. CDR1 is SNHLY and CDR2 is FYNNEI in the germline V gene. CDR3: CDSSRQSAGQPQHF. DNA for the CDR3: TGTGACAGCAGTCGACAGTCTGCCGGACAGCCCCAGCATTTT.

The V gene is TRBV12-3 or TRBV12-4, the J gene TRBJ2-3, with TRBD1 matching 7 bases. The CDR3 totals 12 residues. Trimming cost V 6 bases and J 13 bases; bases outside gene matches: 10. CDR3 nucleotide sequence: TGTGCCAGCAGAACCCGGGACAGATCAGAGTATTTT. Protein product: CASRTRDRSEYF.

Concerning this clonotype: Just one base apart from a much larger clone, this may be a read error. The chain carries TRBV28 and TRBJ1-4; D is unclear. Trimming pared 7 bases from V and 12 bases from J, leaving 18 bases between. The CDR3 has 13 residues. Germline values: CDR1 MDHEN, CDR2 SYDVKM. CDR3: CASKRFGQEELFF. CDR3 nucleotides: TGTGCCAGCAAACGGTTTGGTCAGGAAGAACTGTTTTTT.

The chain carries TRBV25-1 and TRBJ2-1; TRBD1 might be the D (5 bases). V was shortened by 7 bases and J by 3 bases, with 13 bases between the two germline ends. From germline, CDR1 is MGHDK and CDR2 SYGVNS. This CDR3 is 14 amino acids long. CDR3 bases: TGTGCCAGCAACCAGGGTATCGGCTACAATGAGCAGTTCTTC. Its translation is CASNQGIGYNEQFF.

This clonotype was counted a few times. This chain links TRBV7-9 with TRBJ2-2, with D perhaps matching TRBD2 (5 bases). The germline V and J ends were trimmed by 2 bases and 4 bases, with 14 bases remaining between them. There are 16 residues in the CDR3. From germline, CDR1 is SEHNR and CDR2 FQNEAQ (reference sequence). This CDR3 reads CASSLIPGRGTGELFF. In nucleotides, the CDR3 is TGTGCCAGCAGCTTAATTCCGGGCCGGGGCACCGGGGAGCTGTTTTTT. Based on the CDR3 plus reference TRBV7-9 and TRBJ2-2, the full variable domain is DTGVSQNPRHKITKRGQNVTFRCDPISEHNRLYWYRQTLGQGPEFLTYFQNEAQLEKSRLLSDRFSAERPKGSFSTLEIQRTEQGDSAMYLCASSLIPGRGTGELFFGEGSRLTVL.